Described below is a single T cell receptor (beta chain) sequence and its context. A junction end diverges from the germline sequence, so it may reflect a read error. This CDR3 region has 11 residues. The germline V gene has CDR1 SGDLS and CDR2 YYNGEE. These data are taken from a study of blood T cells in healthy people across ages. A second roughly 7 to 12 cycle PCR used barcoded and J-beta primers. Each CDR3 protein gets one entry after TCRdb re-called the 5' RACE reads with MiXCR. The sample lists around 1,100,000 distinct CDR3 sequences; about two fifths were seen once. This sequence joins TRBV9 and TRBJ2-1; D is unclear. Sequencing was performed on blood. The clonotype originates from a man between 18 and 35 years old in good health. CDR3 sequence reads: CVSSVASEQFF. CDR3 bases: TGTGTCAGCAGCGTAGCTTCTGAGCAGTTCTTC.